A selection of T cell receptor beta chains follows, all from one sample in a study of T cell responses to AZD1222 COVID-19 vaccine. Sequencing was performed with immunoSEQ multiplex PCR; in TCRdb, only in-frame clones are kept and a portion is missing. The sample consists of about 79,000 clones, 80% to 90% of them appearing once. The source was peripheral blood, collected 28 days after the second AZD1222 dose. The receptors derive from an adult who received the AZD1222 COVID-19 vaccine. The CDR3 runs from the conserved cysteine through the conserved F or W. Each record gives: V gene, clone size, J gene, D gene, CDR3 DNA, CDR3 protein. The D gene is left open where the match is weak. Expanded clones are given a class, and other clones once, few, many or no size at all.

TRBV27,NA,TRBJ2-7,TRBD2,TGTGCCAGCAGTTTTACCAGCGGGAGGGATGAGCAGTACTTC,CASSFTSGRDEQYF
TRBV27,NA,TRBJ1-1,NA,TGTGCCAGCAGAGGGGGGCCTGAAGCTTTCTTT,CASRGGPEAFF
TRBV15,NA,TRBJ1-5,NA,TGTGCCACCAGCAGAGATAAGGGAAATAGTCAGCCCCAGCATTTT,CATSRDKGNSQPQHF
TRBV19,once,TRBJ2-7,NA,TGTGCCAGTAGTATAGATCCCGGCAGGAACGAGCAGTACTTC,CASSIDPGRNEQYF
TRBV19,NA,TRBJ1-5,TRBD1,TGTGCCAGTAGTATCGACGGGACAGGATCTCAGCCCCAGCATTTT,CASSIDGTGSQPQHF
TRBV12-3/TRBV12-4,few,TRBJ1-2,NA,TGTGCCAGCAGTTTGGAAGTTTATGGCTACACCTTC,CASSLEVYGYTF
TRBV29-1,NA,TRBJ2-7,TRBD2,TGCAGCGCATGGAGCGGGAGGGCCTTAGACGAGCAGTACTTC,CSAWSGRALDEQYF
TRBV4-1,NA,TRBJ2-2,NA,TGCGCCAGCAGCGGGACGGCCGGCCCGAATAGCGGGGAGCTGTTTTTT,CASSGTAGPNSGELFF
TRBV28,once,TRBJ2-1,NA,TGTGCCAGCAGTTTAGCGGGATACAATGAGCAGTTCTTC,CASSLAGYNEQFF
TRBV10-3,NA,TRBJ1-1,NA,TGTGCCATCAGTGAGTCATTGGGGGATGAAGCTTTCTTT,CAISESLGDEAFF
TRBV18,NA,TRBJ2-7,TRBD1,TGTGCCAGCTCCCCCGGGACAGGGTACGAGCAGTACTTC,CASSPGTGYEQYF
TRBV2,few,TRBJ1-5,TRBD1,TGTGCCAGCAGTCTGGACAGGGTTGGTCAGCCCCAGCATTTT,CASSLDRVGQPQHF
TRBV3-1/TRBV3-2,NA,TRBJ2-3,TRBD2,TGTGCCAGCAGCCAAGTCTCTAGCGGGAGGGGCACAGATACGCAGTATTTT,CASSQVSSGRGTDTQYF
TRBV5-1,NA,TRBJ2-7,TRBD2,TGCGCCAGCAGCTTGGGGAGGCTAGCGGGAGAAAGGTCCTACGAGCAGTACTTC,CASSLGRLAGERSYEQYF
TRBV11-2,NA,TRBJ2-5,NA,TGTGCCAGCAGTTCTCAGGAAGAGACCCAGTACTTC,CASSSQEETQYF
TRBV6-5,few,TRBJ1-1,NA,TGTGCCAGCAGTTACGGGGGGAACACTGAAGCTTTCTTT,CASSYGGNTEAFF
TRBV6-1,NA,TRBJ2-7,NA,TGTGCCAGCAGTGAAGAATGGACAGAAGCCTACGAGCAGTACTTC,CASSEEWTEAYEQYF
TRBV13,few,TRBJ2-1,NA,TGTGCCAGCAGCCCAACCTGGTCCAGTGAGCAGTTCTTC,CASSPTWSSEQFF
TRBV28,NA,TRBJ2-1,NA,TGTGCCAGCATGAGCGCCGGCAAGGTCGATGAGCAGTTCTTC,CASMSAGKVDEQFF
TRBV6-4,NA,TRBJ2-7,TRBD2,TGTGCCAGCAGTCCACTAGCGGGACCTCTCTACGAGCAGTACTTC,CASSPLAGPLYEQYF
TRBV9,NA,TRBJ1-6,NA,TGTGCCTCCGGCCCGTTGGATTCACCCCTCCACTTT,CASGPLDSPLHF
TRBV9,NA,TRBJ2-5,NA,TGTGCCAGCAGCGTAGCTACAAGGAGCAGGGGGGGAGAGACCCAGTACTTC,CASSVATRSRGGETQYF
TRBV11-3,once,TRBJ2-7,TRBD1,TGTGCCAGCAGCTTAGTGACAGGGAGTGTCTACGAGCAGTACTTC,CASSLVTGSVYEQYF
TRBV5-1,NA,TRBJ2-4,TRBD1,TGCGCCAGCAGCCCCGGGACAGGGGGCGACATTCAGTACTTC,CASSPGTGGDIQYF
TRBV20-1,NA,TRBJ2-1,NA,TGCAGTGCTAGTAAGGGGTTTTTCCAATATAATGAGCAGTTCTTC,CSASKGFFQYNEQFF
TRBV5-6,once,TRBJ2-7,TRBD1,TGTGCCAGCAGCGGGGGACAGTTCTACGAGCAGTACTTC,CASSGGQFYEQYF
TRBV10-3,NA,TRBJ2-5,NA,TGTGCCATCAGTGATAAGGGGGGACATAGGGAGACCCAGTACTTC,CAISDKGGHRETQYF
TRBV15,NA,TRBJ2-2,NA,TGTGCCACCAGCAGAGACAGGGCGAACACCGGGGAGCTGTTTTTT,CATSRDRANTGELFF
TRBV27,NA,TRBJ2-7,TRBD2,TGTGCCAGCAGCCGACTAGCGGGACGCTACGAGCAGTACTTC,CASSRLAGRYEQYF
TRBV19,NA,TRBJ1-6,NA,TGTGCCAGTAGTATTGCGGCAGGTGTAAGTGGCTCACCCCTCCACTTT,CASSIAAGVSGSPLHF
TRBV6-5,few,TRBJ1-2,NA,TGTGCCAGCATATTCCAGGGGAAGCAAGGCTACACCTTC,CASIFQGKQGYTF
TRBV6-5,once,TRBJ1-1,TRBD1,TGTGCCAGCAGACGGGACAGTAACACTGAAGCTTTCTTT,CASRRDSNTEAFF
TRBV5-4,NA,TRBJ2-2,NA,TGTGCCAGCAGCCGCGGGGAGACCGGGGAGCTGTTTTTT,CASSRGETGELFF
TRBV18,NA,TRBJ1-2,NA,TGTGCCAGCTCACCACCGGCCAGCTATGGCTACACCTTC,CASSPPASYGYTF
TRBV7-6,NA,TRBJ1-1,NA,TGTGCCAGCACCCAATTCCAGGGCACTGAAGCTTTCTTT,CASTQFQGTEAFF
TRBV15,once,TRBJ2-4,NA,TGTGCCACCAGATTGGATGAGATAGCCAAAAACATTCAGTACTTC,CATRLDEIAKNIQYF
TRBV6-5,NA,TRBJ2-5,TRBD1,TGTGCCAGCAGTTCGGGACAGGGATCCGGGACCCAGTACTTC,CASSSGQGSGTQYF
TRBV5-6,NA,TRBJ2-5,NA,TGTGCCAGCAGCCGCGGTTGGAGGGGAAAAGAGACCCAGTACTTC,CASSRGWRGKETQYF
TRBV7-3,NA,TRBJ1-1,NA,TGTGCCAGCAGCTACGGCCCGAACACTGAAGCTTTCTTT,CASSYGPNTEAFF
TRBV7-9,NA,TRBJ1-1,NA,TGTGCCAGCACCCGACTAAGGGGCGGGGACACTGAAGCTTTCTTT,CASTRLRGGDTEAFF
TRBV29-1,NA,TRBJ2-7,NA,TGCAGCGTTGAGTATGGGGTCGAGCAGTACTTC,CSVEYGVEQYF
TRBV12-5,NA,TRBJ1-2,NA,TGTGCTAGTGGTTTGCCTAACCCCGGTAGCTATGGCTACACCTTC,CASGLPNPGSYGYTF
TRBV10-3,NA,TRBJ1-2,TRBD1,TGTGCCATCAGTGAGTCGGGACAGGGGAATGGCTACACCTTC,CAISESGQGNGYTF
TRBV19,NA,TRBJ2-1,TRBD1,TGTGCCAGTAGTAATAAAGACAGGGGGTACAACAATGAGCAGTTCTTC,CASSNKDRGYNNEQFF
TRBV29-1,once,TRBJ1-1,NA,TGCAGCGTCGGGGAGGGATCAGGGAACACTGAAGCTTTCTTT,CSVGEGSGNTEAFF
TRBV18,NA,TRBJ2-5,NA,TGTGCCAGCTCACCACCACAGGGAGGCCGTGGAGAGACCCAGTACTTC,CASSPPQGGRGETQYF
TRBV5-1,NA,TRBJ2-5,NA,TGCGCCAGCAGGAGCCTAGACCAGAAAGAGACCCAGTACTTC,CASRSLDQKETQYF
TRBV23-1,NA,TRBJ1-5,TRBD1,TGCGCCAGCAGCCAAGACAGTACAGGGGGCTTGGAGCCCCAGCATTTT,CASSQDSTGGLEPQHF
TRBV7-9,NA,TRBJ1-1,TRBD1,TGTGCCAGCAGCTTAAGCAGGGGGGAGGCTTTCTTT,CASSLSRGEAFF
TRBV19,NA,TRBJ2-7,TRBD2,TGTGCCAGTAGCTTTACTAGCGAGCTCCTCTCCTACGAGCAGTACTTC,CASSFTSELLSYEQYF
TRBV19,NA,TRBJ1-5,NA,TGTGCCAGTAGTATAGGAGCTCAGCCCCAGCATTTT,CASSIGAQPQHF
TRBV3-1/TRBV3-2,NA,TRBJ1-1,NA,TGTGCCAGCAGCCAAAAGGGCGGGAACACTGAAGCTTTCTTT,CASSQKGGNTEAFF
TRBV4-2,NA,TRBJ2-5,TRBD2,TGTGCCAGCAGCCAAGAGGGGGCTAGCGGGACGATACAAGAGACCCAGTACTTC,CASSQEGASGTIQETQYF
TRBV15,NA,TRBJ2-5,NA,TGTGCCACCAGCAGAGATCTCCCAGAGACCCAGTACTTC,CATSRDLPETQYF
TRBV27,NA,TRBJ1-1,NA,TGTGCCAGCGGGACGGGACAAAAGGCTGAAGCTTTCTTT,CASGTGQKAEAFF
TRBV7-9,NA,TRBJ1-1,TRBD1,TGTGCCAGCAGCTTAGGCGGGACAGCGTCGAACACTGAAGCTTTCTTT,CASSLGGTASNTEAFF
TRBV10-3,NA,TRBJ2-3,TRBD2,TGTGCCATCAGTGAGTGGGAGGGGACAGATACGCAGTATTTT,CAISEWEGTDTQYF
TRBV18,few,TRBJ2-7,TRBD1,TGTGCCAGCTCCCCCAGCCGGGACAGGGGGCACGAGCAGTACTTC,CASSPSRDRGHEQYF